What follows are 32 T cell receptor beta chains derived from one specimen sequenced in a study of T cells expressing NK-cell markers. One entry per CDR3 protein, without DNA, is what TCRdb gives after re-calling the 5' RACE reads. This sample lists about 460,000 distinct CDR3 sequences; its ten largest clones have around 1.4%. The sequenced sample consisted of blood T cells: a sorted CD56 or NKG2C T cell subset, CD4+ or CD8+ T cells, or bulk PBMC T cells (not recorded which). The receptors derive from a woman aged 50 to 60 in good health.

V usage is TRBV7-9 and J usage is TRBJ1-2; absent DNA, TCRdb's TRBD1 call cannot be checked. CDR1 and CDR2 from the germline V gene are SEHNR and FQNEAQ (reference sequence). The CDR3 has 12 residues. CDR3 region: CASSPGTGGYTF.

The CDR3: CASSLAASGTYEQYF. The V call is TRBV7-2, the J call TRBJ2-7; as DNA is missing, the TRBD2 call by TCRdb cannot be tested. The CDR3 has 15 amino acids. Germline values: CDR1 SGHTA, CDR2 FQGNSA.

This sequence joins TRBV12-3 or TRBV12-4 and TRBJ2-1; TCRdb's assignment of TRBD1 cannot be checked, as there is no DNA. The CDR3 is made up of 15 amino acids. CDR3 in amino acids: CASSDSPLTGVEQFF.

The chain links TRBV12-3 or TRBV12-4 to TRBJ2-1; TCRdb returns TRBD2, unconfirmable since there is no DNA. This CDR3 is built from 15 residues. CDR3 protein: CASSFSVEGSVQQFF.

The chain uses TRBV6-1 and TRBJ2-5; the TCRdb D gene call, TRBD1, has no DNA to confirm it. Germline lookup yields CDR1 MNHNS and CDR2 SASEGT. This CDR3 contains 13 residues. CDR3 loop: CASGDRGRETQYF.

The chain is built from TRBV6-5 and TRBJ2-5; TCRdb outputs TRBD2, but without DNA this stays unchecked. Germline-derived CDR1 and CDR2 are MNHEY and SVGAGI. The CDR3 has 14 residues. The CDR3 here is CASSPLGVGETQYF.

This rearrangement joins TRBV25-1 to TRBJ1-6; with no DNA, the TCRdb D assignment of TRBD1 cannot be verified. CDR3 length: 14 amino acids. Germline CDR1 and CDR2: MGHDK and SYGVNS. CDR3 amino acids: CASSAPPYNSPLHF.

The chain is built from TRBV12-3 or TRBV12-4 and TRBJ2-1. The CDR3 sequence is 13 residues long. CDR3: CASRSSDYNEQFF.

The chain links TRBV12-3 or TRBV12-4 to TRBJ2-6. CDR3 length: 16 residues. The CDR3 here is CASSLARRAGANVLTF.

The chain is built from TRBV19 and TRBJ1-1; TCRdb returns TRBD1, unconfirmable since there is no DNA. Germline loops: CDR1 LNHDA, CDR2 SQIVND (reference sequence). This CDR3 comprises 13 residues. The CDR3 spells CASRSRQTTEAFF. The entire variable domain, with the rest obtained from reference TRBV19 and TRBJ1-1, is as follows: DGGITQSPKYLFRKEGQNVTLSCEQNLNHDAMYWYRQDPGQGLRLIYYSQIVNDFQKGDIAEGYSVSREKKESFPLTVTSAQKNPTAFYLCASRSRQTTEAFFGQGTRLTVV.

This rearrangement joins TRBV24-1 to TRBJ2-3; with no DNA, the TCRdb D assignment of TRBD1 cannot be verified. Germline assignment: CDR1 KGHDR and CDR2 SFDVKD. The CDR3 is 15 amino acids. The CDR3 protein is CATSDFTRGADTQYF.

The genes are TRBV24-1 and TRBJ2-3; the D gene TCRdb calls, TRBD1, cannot be checked with no DNA. This CDR3 comprises 15 residues. Germline V gene data show CDR1 as KGHDR and CDR2 as SFDVKD. CDR3: CATAPDGGATDTQYF.

V is TRBV29-1 and J is TRBJ2-3; TCRdb names TRBD1, which stays unverified in the absence of DNA. The CDR3 is 16 residues long. The germline V gene has CDR1 SQVTM and CDR2 ANQGSEA. The CDR3 sequence: CSVEDSRQGGSDTQYF.

This sequence joins TRBV7-2 and TRBJ2-3; TCRdb proposes TRBD1, but this gene call is untestable without DNA. This CDR3 region has 16 residues. Germline CDR1 reads SGHTA; CDR2 reads FQGNSA. The chain's CDR3 is CASSARQGKIVDTQYF.

The CDR3: CASSPLVGSINEKLFF. This chain joins TRBV27 and TRBJ1-4; TCRdb outputs TRBD1, but without DNA this stays unchecked. Germline V CDR1 and CDR2: MNHEY, SMNVEV (reference sequence). This CDR3 has 16 amino acids.

The chain links TRBV6-6 to TRBJ2-3; lacking DNA, the TRBD1 call made by TCRdb goes unchecked. The CDR3 is 15 amino acids. CDR1 is MNHNY and CDR2 is SVGAGI in the germline V gene (reference sequence). CDR3 region: CASSQGPLNVYTQYF.

The rearrangement joins TRBV12-3 or TRBV12-4 to TRBJ1-1. This CDR3 region has 14 residues. The CDR3 reads CASSPGGGNTEAFF.

This chain links TRBV10-3 with TRBJ2-7; TCRdb designates TRBD1, a call that cannot be tested without DNA. The CDR3 runs to 15 residues. Germline CDR1 is ENHRY and CDR2 is SYGVKD. The chain's CDR3 is CAISQGARLTYEQYF.

This rearrangement joins TRBV12-3 or TRBV12-4 to TRBJ2-6. The CDR3 contains 14 residues. This CDR3 is CASGSSSGANVLTF.

The chain couples TRBV18 to TRBJ2-3. The germline gives CDR1 KGHSH, CDR2 LQKENI. CDR3 length: 14 residues. CDR3 residues: CASSPRREADTQYF. Using reference TRBV18 and TRBJ2-3 for the parts outside the CDR3, the full variable domain is NAGVMQNPRHLVRRRGQEARLRCSPMKGHSHVYWYRQLPEEGLKFMVYLQKENIIDESGMPKERFSAEFPKEGPSILRIQQVVRGDSAAYFCASSPRREADTQYFGPGTRLTVL.

The rearrangement joins TRBV24-1 to TRBJ2-2. Germline-derived CDR1 and CDR2 are KGHDR and SFDVKD. The length of the CDR3 is 15 residues. The CDR3 sequence: CATSDTGRNTGELFF.

This chain connects TRBV4-2 to TRBJ2-4; TCRdb names TRBD1, which stays unverified in the absence of DNA. CDR1 is LGHNA and CDR2 is YNFKEQ in the germline V gene. The CDR3 is 15 amino acids. The CDR3 is CASSRQGAAKNIQYF.

V and J are TRBV27 and TRBJ2-6; TCRdb names TRBD1, which stays unverified in the absence of DNA. The CDR3 loop spans 14 amino acids. From germline, CDR1 is MNHEY and CDR2 SMNVEV (reference sequence). This CDR3 is CASSLARTANVLTF.

The CDR3 is CASRRQGTGELFF. This chain joins TRBV12-3 or TRBV12-4 and TRBJ2-2; there is no DNA to check the TCRdb D call of TRBD1. The CDR3 contains 13 residues.

This chain links TRBV15 with TRBJ1-5; TCRdb gives TRBD1 as the D gene, but with no DNA this cannot be confirmed. The CDR3 runs 15 residues. Germline V CDR1 and CDR2: LNHNV, YYDKDF (reference sequence). CDR3 sequence: CATSRIRTGAIAQHF.

The chain has TRBV27 and TRBJ2-7; TCRdb picks TRBD2, but there is no DNA to check that call. The CDR3 loop spans 15 amino acids. Germline CDR1 and CDR2: MNHEY and SMNVEV (reference sequence). The CDR3 sequence is CASSRDSGTTYEQYF.

This chain joins TRBV5-1 and TRBJ2-3. The CDR3 contains 13 residues. The germline V gene has CDR1 SGHRS and CDR2 YFSETQ. CDR3 residues: CASSKRNTDTQYF.

The rearrangement uses TRBV27 and TRBJ2-2; TCRdb's D call, TRBD2, is unchecked because there is no DNA. CDR1 is MNHEY and CDR2 is SMNVEV in the germline V gene (reference sequence). This CDR3 contains 17 residues. This CDR3 reads CASSLKGYYPNTGELFF.

V usage is TRBV18 and J usage is TRBJ1-1; TCRdb outputs TRBD1, but without DNA this stays unchecked. This CDR3 has 15 amino acids. Germline V CDR1 and CDR2: KGHSH, LQKENI. CDR3 sequence reads: CASSPPTGVNTEAFF.

The rearrangement uses TRBV6-1 and TRBJ1-4; absent DNA, TCRdb's TRBD1 call cannot be checked. The CDR3 runs to 15 residues. Germline V gives CDR1 MNHNS, CDR2 SASEGT. The CDR3 spells CASSGASATNEKLFF.

V gene TRBV5-1 combines with J gene TRBJ2-4; TCRdb's D gene call, TRBD1, goes unchecked for lack of DNA. Looked up from germline, CDR1 is SGHRS and CDR2 is YFSETQ. The CDR3 contains 14 residues. The CDR3 sequence is CASSPGTGRNIQYF.

The chain couples TRBV7-2 to TRBJ1-5. This CDR3 is built from 15 residues. Germline CDR1 SGHTA, CDR2 FQGNSA. CDR3: CASSLGAGPTQPQHF.